Each of the 26 T cell receptor beta chains below was sequenced from the same sample in a study of T-cell reconstitution after alpha-beta-depleted transplantation in children. Preparing the TCRbeta library involved the use of unique molecular identifiers. TCRdb itself ran the PCR reads through MiXCR, one entry per CDR3 protein. This table holds 540,000 or so distinct CDR3 sequences, roughly 24% found once. Here the sequenced sample was PBMCs, mostly from graft donor cells, taken 360 days after TCRalphabeta/CD19-depleted stem cell transplant. Every receptor here comes from a boy in the first two years of life who had a stem cell transplant for acute myeloid leukemia, so the T cells may come from the graft donor.

This clonotype was observed at least ten times. This chain links TRBV4-3 with TRBJ2-3; D call uncertain. V was trimmed by 4 bases and J by 8 bases, leaving 19 bases between them. Looked up from germline, CDR1 is LGHNA and CDR2 is YSLEER. The length of the CDR3 is 15 residues. The CDR3, as DNA: TGCGCCAGCAGCCGGAGAGGCTCGGAAGGCGGTACGCAGTATTTT. Amino acid sequence: CASSRRGSEGGTQYF.

This clonotype was observed a few times. The CDR3 here is CASSFGKSTDTQYF. As DNA, the CDR3 is TGTGCCAGCAGCTTTGGGAAAAGCACAGATACGCAGTATTTT. The chain recombines TRBV7-2 with TRBJ2-3; the D is unclear. The germline CDR1 and CDR2 sequences are SGHTA and FQGNSA. The V gene lost 3 bases and the J gene lost 0 bases, with 7 bases spanning the gap. The CDR3 loop spans 14 amino acids.

The CDR3 DNA reads TGTGCCAGCAGTTTATCCTCGGATACGGGTAACACAGATACGCAGTATTTT. It codes for CASSLSSDTGNTDTQYF. The chain combines TRBV28 with TRBJ2-3; no reliable D call. Trimming left V 1 base short and J 2 bases short, with 16 bases between. This CDR3 has 17 amino acids. Germline CDR1 reads MDHEN; CDR2 reads SYDVKM.

This clonotype occurred many times. V gene TRBV29-1 combines with J gene TRBJ2-7; TRBD1 or TRBD2 may be the D gene (5 bases each). V was clipped by 3 bases and J by 4 bases, with 16 bases between them. The CDR3 has 14 amino acids. Germline V CDR1 and CDR2: SQVTM, ANQGSEA. For the CDR3, the DNA is TGCAGCGTTGAGGTACGGGGCCATGGGTACGAGCAGTACTTC. As protein: CSVEVRGHGYEQYF.

The chain combines TRBV12-3 or TRBV12-4 with TRBJ2-5; TRBD2 might be the D (5 bases). Deletions cut 3 bases from V and 5 bases from J, with 19 bases between. The CDR3 is 16 amino acids. The CDR3 loop reads CASSFSSPEGLETQYF. CDR3 DNA: TGTGCCAGCAGTTTCTCTTCCCCAGAGGGCCTGGAGACCCAGTACTTC.

This clonotype has more than one count but fewer than ten. The chain carries TRBV7-2 and TRBJ2-5; 12 bases line up with TRBD2. Germline V gives CDR1 SGHTA, CDR2 FQGNSA. The CDR3 contains 15 residues. Trimming cost V 6 bases and J 2 bases; bases outside gene matches: 4. Written as DNA, the CDR3 is TGTGCCAGCAGTCGGACTAGCGGGACACAAGAGACCCAGTACTTC. This gives the protein CASSRTSGTQETQYF.

This clonotype turned up a few times. The rearrangement uses TRBV7-9 and TRBJ1-2, with a tentative D call TRBD1 (5 bases). CDR3 length: 15 residues. The V and J ends lost 8 bases and 0 bases respectively, with 16 bases between them. Germline V gene sequence: CDR1 SEHNR, CDR2 FQNEAQ (reference sequence). This CDR3 reads CASGPSGPSNYGYTF. DNA for the CDR3: TGTGCCAGCGGGCCCTCAGGGCCCTCTAACTATGGCTACACCTTC.

This clonotype was recorded many times. The chain has TRBV7-9 and TRBJ1-2; no firm D call. Deletions cut 1 base from V and 2 bases from J, with 20 bases between. The CDR3 spans 18 residues. The germline V gene has CDR1 SEHNR and CDR2 FQNEAQ (reference sequence). The CDR3 DNA sequence: TGTGCCAGCAGCTTAGGGTCTTTGATGGTCGCAAGGAACTATGGCTACACCTTC. Translated: CASSLGSLMVARNYGYTF.

Comment on this clonotype: A read error is possible here, since a much larger clone lies one base away. The chain recombines TRBV12-3 or TRBV12-4 with TRBJ2-7; D is possibly TRBD1 (5 bases). The CDR3 runs 14 residues. V was trimmed by 5 bases and J by 3 bases, leaving 14 bases between them. This CDR3 is CASSKGLIGYEQYV. The CDR3 DNA is TGTGCCAGCAGTAAGGGGCTCATTGGCTACGAGCAGTACGTC.

V gene TRBV6-1 combines with J gene TRBJ2-3; TRBD2 agrees at 13 bases. J gave up 8 bases and V 6 bases, and 8 bases lay outside the gene matches. The V gene's germline CDR1 is MNHNS and CDR2 SASEGT. The length of the CDR3 is 15 residues. CDR3 sequence (DNA): TGTGCCAGCAGCCCCGGACTAGCGGGGGCCCCTACGCAGTATTTT. It is translated as CASSPGLAGAPTQYF.

The rearrangement uses TRBV7-2 and TRBJ1-1; no firm D call. Germline V gene data show CDR1 as SGHTA and CDR2 as FQGNSA. The CDR3 loop spans 14 amino acids. V was shortened by 2 bases and J by 5 bases, with 12 bases between the two germline ends. The CDR3 region is CASSLYPDWTEAFF. DNA of the CDR3: TGTGCCAGCAGCTTATATCCCGATTGGACTGAAGCTTTCTTT.

This rearrangement joins TRBV20-1 to TRBJ2-3; D is possibly TRBD1 (5 bases). Germline CDR1 and CDR2: DFQATT and SNEGSKA (reference sequence). The V and J ends lost 4 bases and 2 bases respectively, with 13 bases between them. There are 14 residues in the CDR3. The CDR3 region is CSATGHSNTDTQYF. The CDR3 region has the DNA TGCAGTGCTACCGGACATTCGAACACAGATACGCAGTATTTT.

This clonotype has at least ten counts. The CDR3 sequence is CASSLMGPSYNEQFF. DNA for the CDR3: TGTGCCAGCAGTTTAATGGGTCCCTCCTACAATGAGCAGTTCTTC. The chain is built from TRBV12-3 or TRBV12-4 and TRBJ2-1; D unresolved. The CDR3 runs to 15 residues. Trimming cost V 2 bases and J 0 bases, with 8 bases left between them.

The chain joins TRBV5-1 to TRBJ2-1, with D possibly being TRBD2 (5 bases). V dropped 1 base and J dropped 5 bases, with 10 bases sitting between them. CDR1 and CDR2 from the germline V gene are SGHRS and YFSETQ. The CDR3 loop spans 14 amino acids. CDR3 residues: CASSLSGDHNEQFF. The DNA of the CDR3 is TGCGCCAGCAGCTTGTCCGGGGATCACAATGAGCAGTTCTTC.

The chain employs TRBV5-1 and TRBJ2-7; D is uncertain. V was clipped by 1 base and J by 5 bases, with 7 bases between them. The CDR3 runs 12 residues. Germline-derived CDR1 and CDR2 are SGHRS and YFSETQ. The CDR3 sequence: CASSLNSHEQYF. In DNA, the CDR3 is TGCGCCAGCAGCTTGAACAGCCACGAGCAGTACTTC.

As for this clonotype: No conserved phenylalanine or tryptophan is present at the end of the CDR3, so a read error is the likely explanation. The chain links TRBV12-3 or TRBV12-4 to TRBJ1-1; 7 nucleotides agree with TRBD1. This CDR3 is 15 amino acids long. J gave up 0 bases and V 5 bases, and 6 bases lay outside the gene matches. The CDR3 DNA is TGTGCCAGCAGTGGGGGACAGCCCATGAACACTGAAGCTTTCCTT. Protein product: CASSGGQPMNTEAFL.

This clonotype was observed a handful of times. The chain has TRBV12-3 or TRBV12-4 and TRBJ2-3; D is perhaps TRBD1 (6 bases). The CDR3 totals 12 residues. The ends were cut back, 7 bases at V and 6 bases at J, with 11 bases in the middle. The CDR3 loop is CASTTGLDTQYF. CDR3 nucleotides: TGTGCCAGCACAACAGGGCTGGATACGCAGTATTTT.

CDR3 residues: CASSLGIRAATNEKLFF. In nucleotides, the CDR3 is TGCGCCAGCAGCTTGGGTATTAGGGCAGCAACTAATGAAAAACTGTTTTTT. The chain couples TRBV5-1 to TRBJ1-4; D not certain. This CDR3 contains 17 residues. The germline V gene encodes CDR1 SGHRS and CDR2 YFSETQ. Trimming stripped 0 bases from V and 0 bases from J, with 12 bases between.

This clonotype was recorded a few times. The chain couples TRBV12-3 or TRBV12-4 to TRBJ2-5; 9 bases are a match to TRBD2. The V segment lost 6 bases and the J segment 2 bases; nucleotides outside the gene matches: 4. The CDR3 runs to 14 residues. In DNA, the CDR3 is TGTGCCAGCAGCGTAGCGGGAGTACAAGAGACCCAGTACTTC. It translates to CASSVAGVQETQYF.

This clonotype has only a few counts. This chain joins TRBV12-3 or TRBV12-4 and TRBJ1-1; no reliable D call. CDR3 length: 14 amino acids. V dropped 1 base and J dropped 0 bases, with 6 bases sitting between them. CDR3 in DNA: TGTGCCAGCAGTTTAGACGGATTGAACACTGAAGCTTTCTTT. This encodes CASSLDGLNTEAFF.

The CDR3 here is CATSSLANGELFF. CDR3 DNA: TGTGCCACCAGCTCGTTAGCGAACGGGGAGCTGTTTTTT. The genes are TRBV15 and TRBJ2-2; possibly TRBD2 for D (5 bases). Trimming removed 5 bases from V and 7 bases from J, with 11 bases in between. Germline CDR1 LNHNV, CDR2 YYDKDF (reference sequence). This CDR3 has 13 amino acids.

The chain recombines TRBV20-1 with TRBJ1-3, with D unresolved. This CDR3 has 12 residues. V gave up 3 bases and J gave up 3 bases, with 6 bases separating them. Germline values: CDR1 DFQATT, CDR2 SNEGSKA (reference sequence). The CDR3 DNA reads as TGCAGTGCTAGCTTCGATGGAAACACCATATATTTT. It codes for CSASFDGNTIYF.

Ten or more counts support this clonotype. The chain couples TRBV6-5 to TRBJ2-5, with 8 nucleotides matching TRBD2. CDR1 is MNHEY and CDR2 is SVGAGI in the germline V gene. The ends lost 6 bases at V and 2 bases at J; junction bases unmatched: 2. This CDR3 contains 13 residues. The CDR3 sequence: CASRLAGQETQYF. CDR3 DNA sequence: TGTGCCAGCAGGTTAGCGGGGCAAGAGACCCAGTACTTC.

This clonotype was counted at least ten times. The rearrangement uses TRBV29-1 and TRBJ1-4, with 7 bases fitting TRBD1. Germline V gene sequence: CDR1 SQVTM, CDR2 ANQGSEA. This CDR3 has 12 amino acids. J gave up 12 bases and V 8 bases, and 12 bases lay outside the gene matches. CDR3 coding DNA: TGCAGCAAGTGGACAGGACCGGCGGAACTGTTTTTT. Translating gives CSKWTGPAELFF.

This clonotype came up many times. The chain joins TRBV20-1 to TRBJ2-7; TRBD2 agrees at 10 bases. CDR3 length: 12 amino acids. The germline V gene has CDR1 DFQATT and CDR2 SNEGSKA (reference sequence). The CDR3 DNA reads as TGCAGCGCCACTAGCGGGGAGTACGAGCAGTACTTC. Encoded protein: CSATSGEYEQYF.

This clonotype was detected many times. The chain employs TRBV5-1 and TRBJ2-3; D may be TRBD2 (5 bases). The length of the CDR3 is 16 residues. V was shortened by 0 bases and J by 2 bases, with 13 bases between the two germline ends. Germline V CDR1 and CDR2: SGHRS, YFSETQ. CDR3 in DNA: TGCGCCAGCAGCTTGGAACTAGGCCACCCCACAGATACGCAGTATTTT. Its protein is CASSLELGHPTDTQYF.